This TCR beta chain was observed in a study of cytomegalovirus exposure and HLA in healthy donors. The primer mix had 60 Vbeta and 13 Jbeta primers. Some clones are missing from TCRdb's copy, which holds only in-frame ones; the method was immunoSEQ multiplex PCR. Of roughly 100,000 clones listed, more than 65% were seen once; the top ten hold about 0.8%. The germline V gene encodes CDR1 SGDLS and CDR2 YYNGEE. V was cut by 0 bases and J by 7 bases, with 9 bases left in between. The CDR3 is 13 residues long. This chain connects TRBV9 to TRBJ2-3; D is possibly TRBD2 (5 bases). This TCR was recovered from a boy between 5 and 17 years old in good health and CMV-seronegative. Sequencing used PBMCs. In DNA form, the CDR3 reads TGTGCCAGCAGCGTAGACGAGGGTCATACGCAGTATTTT. This gives the protein CASSVDEGHTQYF.